This TCR beta chain is from a study of T-cell reconstitution after alpha-beta-depleted transplantation in children. The CDR3 loop spans 15 amino acids. CDR1 and CDR2 from the germline V gene are MNHEY and SVGAGI. V shed 5 bases and J shed 2 bases, with 16 bases lying between them. Study-level points and caveats: It was newly produced T cells that mostly accounted for T-cell counts and diversity one year after transplant. Two months or so post-transplant, alpha-beta T cells reportedly derived from several hundred expanded graft clones.

This clonotype was picked up many times. Its antigen is unidentified. The TCRbeta library incorporated unique molecular identifiers. TCRdb fed the PCR reads into MiXCR, producing one record per CDR3 protein. There are more than 85,000 distinct CDR3 sequences in the sample; about 8% occur only once, and about 16% lies in the top ten. This clonotype originated in a boy younger than 10 with acute lymphoblastic leukemia, due to receive a stem cell transplant. This sample comprised PBMCs, obtained before TCRalphabeta/CD19-depleted stem cell transplant. The rearrangement joins TRBV6-5 to TRBJ2-7; tentatively, D is TRBD1 (6 bases). CDR3 sequence (DNA): TGTGCCAGCAGTCCCGCAGGGGACCCGGCCTACGAGCAGTACTTC. It is translated as CASSPAGDPAYEQYF.